The entry below gives a single T cell receptor (beta chain) sequence along with its context. The data belong to a study of blood T cell repertoires in COVID-19. Profiling relied on immunoSEQ multiplex PCR, and the TCRdb table lists in-frame clones only, not all of them. This table has more than 250,000 clones, around 83% appearing once. This TCR was recovered from a man younger than 35 with active or convalescent COVID-19. The specimen sequenced was peripheral blood.

CDR3 DNA: TGCGCCAGCAGCTTGTCTCGGCTAGCGGGAGGGGAGGAGCAGTTCTTC. Amino acid sequence: CASSLSRLAGGEEQFF. V usage is TRBV5-1 and J usage is TRBJ2-1; 12 bases are a match to TRBD2. The CDR3 is made up of 16 amino acids. Germline-derived CDR1 and CDR2 are SGHRS and YFSETQ. V trimming: 1 base; J trimming: 10 bases; junction bases outside the gene matches: 9. Full variable domain (outside the CDR3, taken from reference TRBV5-1 and TRBJ2-1): KAGVTQTPRYLIKTRGQQVTLSCSPISGHRSVSWYQQTPGQGLQFLFEYFSETQRNKGNFPGRFSGRQFSNSRSEMNVSTLELGDSALYLCASSLSRLAGGEEQFFGPGTRLTVL.